This is a list of T cell receptor beta chains from one sample in a study of post-analysis software for immune sequencing data. TCRdb itself ran the PCR reads through MiXCR, one entry per CDR3 protein. The sample yields hundreds of thousands of distinct CDR3 sequences, approximately 60% seen once. What was sequenced was blood. The origin of the receptors is a girl aged 2-15 years with multiple sclerosis. Each CDR3 is given with its conserved first and last residue. A D gene is named only where the DNA matches it firmly. The size of a clone is reported for some rows only, either as once, few or many, or as a class for expanded clones.

TRBJ2-3 | NA | NA | TRBV10-3 | TGTGCCATCAGCAGTAGCACAGATACGCAGTATTTT | CAISSSTDTQYF
TRBJ2-3 | few | NA | TRBV29-1 | TGCAGCGTGGCCGACCATGTCAGCACAGATACGCAGTATTTT | CSVADHVSTDTQYF
TRBJ2-5 | few | NA | TRBV28 | TGTGCCAGCAGTTCACCAGTTATCCAGGAGACCCAGTACTTC | CASSSPVIQETQYF
TRBJ2-1 | NA | TRBD2 | TRBV6-2/TRBV6-3 | TGTGCCAGCAGTTACTTGGCGGGAGCTGAGCAGTTCTTC | CASSYLAGAEQFF
TRBJ2-5 | once | NA | TRBV12-3/TRBV12-4 | TGTGCCAGCAGTTTCCCCCTAGCGACCCAAGAGACCCAGTACTTC | CASSFPLATQETQYF
TRBJ2-7 | NA | TRBD2 | TRBV4-1 | TGCGCCAGCAGCCAAGATCGGGGGGGCTACGAGCAGTACTTC | CASSQDRGGYEQYF
TRBJ2-7 | NA | TRBD2 | TRBV29-1 | TGCAGCCCCACGGGGGGGGACAAACCCTACGAGCAGTACTTC | CSPTGGDKPYEQYF
TRBJ1-2 | once | NA | TRBV7-2 | TGTGCCAGCAGCTTTACAGGGTACCCCTTATATGGCTACACCTTC | CASSFTGYPLYGYTF
TRBJ2-1 | NA | TRBD1 | TRBV9 | TGTGCCAGCAGCGTAGGTGGACAGGGGGGATACAATGAGCAGTTCTTC | CASSVGGQGGYNEQFF
TRBJ2-7 | NA | TRBD1 | TRBV20-1 | TGCAGTGCTAGTTCCGCAGGGGGCTACGAGCAGTACTTC | CSASSAGGYEQYF
TRBJ2-3 | few | TRBD2 | TRBV4-2 | TGTGCCAGCAGTTTCAGCGGGGGCCTCACAGATACGCAGTATTTT | CASSFSGGLTDTQYF
TRBJ2-7 | NA | TRBD2 | TRBV27 | TGTGCCAGCACAAGGACTAGCGGTACCTACGAGCAGTACTTC | CASTRTSGTYEQYF
TRBJ2-5 | NA | TRBD2 | TRBV4-1 | TGCGCCAGCAGCCAACTAGCGGGAGGGCCCCAAGAGACCCAGTACTTC | CASSQLAGGPQETQYF
TRBJ2-1 | NA | NA | TRBV11-2 | TGTGCCAGCAGCCCTGGGGGCTCCCAGGAGCAGTTCTTC | CASSPGGSQEQFF
TRBJ2-3 | NA | NA | TRBV5-1 | TGCGCCAGCAGCTTGGCCTTAGAATACGAGACAGATACGCAGTATTTT | CASSLALEYETDTQYF
TRBJ1-2 | NA | NA | TRBV11-2 | TGTGCCAGCAGCCCACAGAGGTACGGCTACACCTTC | CASSPQRYGYTF
TRBJ2-5 | NA | TRBD1 | TRBV10-3 | TGTGCCATCAGCCAGCCAGGGGGCCAAGAGACCCAGTACTTC | CAISQPGGQETQYF
TRBJ2-7 | few | NA | TRBV14 | TGTGCCAGCAGCCGCGGTGGGGGCGGTTACGAGCAGTACTTC | CASSRGGGGYEQYF
TRBJ1-2 | NA | NA | TRBV6-5 | TGTGCCAGCAGTTCGGGGATTACAGCAAACTATGGCTACACCTTC | CASSSGITANYGYTF
TRBJ2-5 | NA | TRBD2 | TRBV20-1 | TGCAGTGCTGGAAGACCGGGACTAGTAGGAGAGACCCAGTACTTC | CSAGRPGLVGETQYF
TRBJ2-1 | NA | TRBD2 | TRBV2 | TGTGCCAGCCAGGGTAGCGGGGGCTCCTACAATGAGCAGTTCTTC | CASQGSGGSYNEQFF
TRBJ1-4 | NA | NA | TRBV7-6 | TGTGCCAGCAGCCCCTATAGAGTTGATATCGAGGAAAAACTGTTTTTT | CASSPYRVDIEEKLFF
TRBJ2-7 | NA | NA | TRBV14 | TGTGCCAGCAGCCAAGTGAACAGAGGGGAGTACGAGCAGTACTTC | CASSQVNRGEYEQYF
TRBJ2-1 | few | TRBD2 | TRBV29-1 | TGCAGCGTGGCCCGACTAGCGGGAGGTCGCGATGAGCAGTTCTTC | CSVARLAGGRDEQFF
TRBJ2-5 | NA | NA | TRBV28 | TGTGCCAGCAGCACAGGGACTCAAGAGACCCAGTACTTC | CASSTGTQETQYF
TRBJ1-1 | NA | NA | TRBV9 | TGTGCCAGCAGCGTAGAAGGCTCAAGAGGGAACACTGAAGCTTTCTTT | CASSVEGSRGNTEAFF
TRBJ1-4 | few | NA | TRBV6-1 | TGTGCCAGCGAACCAACCCTGCACGAAAAACTGTTTTTT | CASEPTLHEKLFF
TRBJ1-2 | NA | NA | TRBV4-1 | TGCGCCAGCAGCCAAGATAGGGGGGCGATTTATGGCTACACCTTC | CASSQDRGAIYGYTF
TRBJ2-3 | NA | NA | TRBV14 | TGTGCCAGCAGCCAAGATCTGACAGATACGCAGTATTTT | CASSQDLTDTQYF
TRBJ1-5 | NA | NA | TRBV28 | TGTGCCAGCAGGACACAGGGAAGAAGTCAGCCCCAGCATTTT | CASRTQGRSQPQHF
TRBJ2-1 | NA | TRBD2 | TRBV20-1 | TGCAGTGCTAGTCCCAGGACTAGCACGGGGGAGCAGTTCTTC | CSASPRTSTGEQFF
TRBJ2-3 | few | TRBD2 | TRBV7-2 | TGTGCCAGCAGCCCGACTATGGGCGGGAGCCCCTTCACAGATACGCAGTATTTT | CASSPTMGGSPFTDTQYF
TRBJ2-3 | NA | TRBD2 | TRBV5-4 | TGTGCCAGCAGACCTAGGACTAGCGAGGACACAGATACGCAGTATTTT | CASRPRTSEDTDTQYF
TRBJ2-3 | few | NA | TRBV20-1 | TGCAGTGCTAGCCACAGGGCTACAGATACGCAGTATTTT | CSASHRATDTQYF
TRBJ2-1 | NA | NA | TRBV4-1 | TGCGCCAGCAGCCAAGAGTTGGTTAGCTCCTACAATGAGCAGTTCTTC | CASSQELVSSYNEQFF
TRBJ2-3 | NA | NA | TRBV29-1 | TGCAGCGTTGAAGGGCAGGGACGCACAGATACGCAGTATTTT | CSVEGQGRTDTQYF
TRBJ2-5 | few | NA | TRBV10-3 | TGTGCCATCAGTGACCAGGGTACCGAGACCCAGTACTTC | CAISDQGTETQYF
TRBJ2-1 | NA | NA | TRBV29-1 | TGCAGCGTGACCGGATTGACAGTCAATTATGAGCAGTTCTTC | CSVTGLTVNYEQFF
TRBJ2-7 | NA | NA | TRBV21-1 | TGTGCCAGCAGCAATCTCGGGGGAACTACCGAGCAGTACTTC | CASSNLGGTTEQYF
TRBJ1-5 | NA | TRBD1 | TRBV20-1 | TGCAGTGCTAGAGCGGCCAGGGGGGGTTTGCAGCCCCAGCATTTT | CSARAARGGLQPQHF
TRBJ2-4 | NA | NA | TRBV13 | TGTGCCAGCAGCTTAGGCGAGCCAGGACAAAACATTCAGTACTTC | CASSLGEPGQNIQYF
TRBJ2-1 | NA | TRBD2 | TRBV15 | TGTGCCACCAGCGAGACTAGCGGGAGAGCCTACAATGAGCAGTTCTTC | CATSETSGRAYNEQFF
TRBJ2-7 | few | NA | TRBV6-5 | TGTGCCAGCAGTTACTTTCGGGGCTCCTCCGAGCAGTACTTC | CASSYFRGSSEQYF
TRBJ2-1 | NA | TRBD2 | TRBV4-1 | TGCGCCAGCAGCCAAGATACGGGCGCACGGGGAGGGGACAATGAGCAGTTCTTC | CASSQDTGARGGDNEQFF
TRBJ2-5 | NA | NA | TRBV2 | TGTGCCAGCGGCCAAAGGGAGACCCAGTACTTC | CASGQRETQYF
TRBJ1-5 | NA | TRBD1 | TRBV6-2/TRBV6-3 | TGTGCCAGCAGTGCCAACAGGGGGCTCGGCAATCAGCCCCAGCATTTT | CASSANRGLGNQPQHF
TRBJ2-5 | NA | NA | TRBV7-9 | TGTGCCAGCAGCTTATGGATTGGGAGGATCGGGGAGACCCAGTACTTC | CASSLWIGRIGETQYF
TRBJ1-1 | NA | NA | TRBV11-3 | TGTGCCAGCAGCCCGAGGGGGACTGACACTGAAGCTTTCTTT | CASSPRGTDTEAFF
TRBJ1-1 | NA | NA | TRBV4-3 | TGCGCCAGCAGTGACGTCGGGGGGGGCACTGAAGCTTTCTTT | CASSDVGGGTEAFF
TRBJ1-2 | NA | NA | TRBV7-9 | TGTGCCAGCAGCCCCCCCCGAGGGCCTCGACCCTATGGCTACACCTTC | CASSPPRGPRPYGYTF
TRBJ1-1 | few | NA | TRBV12-3/TRBV12-4 | TGTGCCAGCAGTATCTCAGACGGATACACTGAAGCTTTCTTT | CASSISDGYTEAFF
TRBJ2-3 | few | NA | TRBV24-1 | TGTGCCACCAGTGATTTGGTCCCGGGAAGCACAGATACGCAGTATTTT | CATSDLVPGSTDTQYF
TRBJ2-5 | NA | TRBD1 | TRBV6-5 | TGTGCCAGCAGTCCCAGGGGGCGCCGGACCCAGTACTTC | CASSPRGRRTQYF
TRBJ1-2 | few | NA | TRBV7-2 | TGTGCCAGCAGCTTAGTCCCCAGTAACTATGGCTACACCTTC | CASSLVPSNYGYTF
TRBJ2-1 | NA | TRBD1 | TRBV24-1 | TGTCCGACCGCCTACAGGGGAGTCGAGAAAAATGAGCAGTTCTTC | CPTAYRGVEKNEQFF
TRBJ2-3 | NA | TRBD2 | TRBV7-2 | TGTGCCAGCAGCTCTCGACTAGCGGGGGCCAGCACAGATACGCAGTATTTT | CASSSRLAGASTDTQYF
TRBJ1-5 | NA | NA | TRBV27 | TGTGCCAGCAGTCCACGGACCAACCGAGACAATCAGCCCCAGCATTTT | CASSPRTNRDNQPQHF
TRBJ2-5 | once | TRBD2 | TRBV20-1 | TGCAGTGCTAGAGATTCTGACGAAGCGGGGTCAGACACCCAGTACTTC | CSARDSDEAGSDTQYF